The source of this T cell receptor beta chain is a study of human T cells and chemical hapten exposure. General study findings and limits: With DPC sensitization, TCRs exceeding 1 in 1000 frequency showed no change.

The library tagged each cDNA molecule with unique molecular identifiers. TCRdb reanalysed the RACE reads using MiXCR and keeps one entry per CDR3 protein. Of around 70,000 distinct CDR3 sequences in the sample, around 10% were seen once. Time point noted: patch test 3, about 24 weeks after DPC sensitization. Treatment reported: therapeutic diphenylcyclopropenone sensitization with weekly scalp DPC. Each donor was an alopecia patient between 18 and 70 years of age who qualified for DPC. This clonotype was found a few times. What it binds is not known. V was trimmed by 7 bases and J by 10 bases, leaving 9 bases between them. Germline CDR1 and CDR2: MNHNS and SASEGT. The CDR3 sequence is 10 residues long.

The sequences come from whole blood, collected in connection with sensitization to the hapten diphenylcyclopropenone (DPC). This chain joins TRBV6-1 and TRBJ2-3, with a weak D call TRBD1 (6 bases). This receptor was identified in a woman aged 50 to 65 with alopecia areata. Some clones in this sample may be carry-over from other donors' samples. The CDR3 nucleotides are TGTGCCAGCACAGGGGTAGCGCAGTATTTT. It is translated as CASTGVAQYF.